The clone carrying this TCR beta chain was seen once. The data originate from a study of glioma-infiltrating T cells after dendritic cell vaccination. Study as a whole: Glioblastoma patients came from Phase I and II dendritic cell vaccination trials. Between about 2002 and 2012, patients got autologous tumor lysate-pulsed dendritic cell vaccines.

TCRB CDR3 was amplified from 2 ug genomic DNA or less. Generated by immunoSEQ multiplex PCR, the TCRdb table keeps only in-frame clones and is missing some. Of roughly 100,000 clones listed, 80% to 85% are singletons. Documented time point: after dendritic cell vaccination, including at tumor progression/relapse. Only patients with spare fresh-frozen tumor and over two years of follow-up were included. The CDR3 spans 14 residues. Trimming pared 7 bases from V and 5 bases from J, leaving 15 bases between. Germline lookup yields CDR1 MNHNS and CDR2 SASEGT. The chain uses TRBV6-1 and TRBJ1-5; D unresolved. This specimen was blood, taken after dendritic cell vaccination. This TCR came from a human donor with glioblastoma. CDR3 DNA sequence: TGTGCCAGCAAGTCCCTGGCCCGGGATCAGCCCCAGCATTTT. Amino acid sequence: CASKSLARDQPQHF.